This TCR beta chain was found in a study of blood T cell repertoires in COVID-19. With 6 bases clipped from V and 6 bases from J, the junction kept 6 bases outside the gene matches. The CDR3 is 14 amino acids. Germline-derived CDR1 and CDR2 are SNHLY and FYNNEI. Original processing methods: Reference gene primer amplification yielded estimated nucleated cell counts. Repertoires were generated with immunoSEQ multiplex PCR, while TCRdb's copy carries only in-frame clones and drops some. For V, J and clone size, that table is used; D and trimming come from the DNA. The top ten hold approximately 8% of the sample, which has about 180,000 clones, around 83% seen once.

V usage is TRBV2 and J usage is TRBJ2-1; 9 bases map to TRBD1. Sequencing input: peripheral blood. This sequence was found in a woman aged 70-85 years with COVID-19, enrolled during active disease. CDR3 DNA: TGTGCCAGCAGCAGACAGGGGGGGATCAATGAGCAGTTCTTC. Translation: CASSRQGGINEQFF.